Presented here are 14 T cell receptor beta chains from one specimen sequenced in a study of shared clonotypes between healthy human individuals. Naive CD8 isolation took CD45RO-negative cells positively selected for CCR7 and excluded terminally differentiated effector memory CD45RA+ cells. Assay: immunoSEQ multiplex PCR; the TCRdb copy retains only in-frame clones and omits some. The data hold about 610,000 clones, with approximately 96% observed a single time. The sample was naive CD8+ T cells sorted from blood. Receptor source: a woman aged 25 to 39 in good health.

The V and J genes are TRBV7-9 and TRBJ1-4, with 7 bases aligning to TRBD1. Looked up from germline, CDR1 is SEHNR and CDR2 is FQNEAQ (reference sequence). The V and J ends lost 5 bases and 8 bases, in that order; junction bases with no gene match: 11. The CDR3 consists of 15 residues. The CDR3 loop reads CASSNTARGGEKLFF. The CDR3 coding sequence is TGTGCCAGCAGCAATACAGCCAGGGGGGGAGAAAAACTGTTTTTT.

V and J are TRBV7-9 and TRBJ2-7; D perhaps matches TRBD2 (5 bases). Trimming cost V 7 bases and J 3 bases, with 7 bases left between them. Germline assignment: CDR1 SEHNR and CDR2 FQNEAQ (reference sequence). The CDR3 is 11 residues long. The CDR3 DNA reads TGTGCCAGCACCGACTACTACGAGCAGTACTTC. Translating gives CASTDYYEQYF.

The DNA for the CDR3 is TGTGCCAGCAGCTTACCAGGGGGCCGTTACGATGAGCAGTTCTTC. This translates into CASSLPGGRYDEQFF. This rearrangement joins TRBV11-3 to TRBJ2-1; the match to TRBD1 covers 8 bases. Germline V lookup: CDR1 SGHNT, CDR2 YENEEA. Trimming removed 2 bases from V and 8 bases from J; junction bases left unmatched: 8. CDR3 length: 15 amino acids.

CDR3 amino acids: CASSVIGSSYNEQFF. Here the CDR3 DNA reads TGTGCCAGCAGTGTAATCGGTAGCTCCTACAATGAGCAGTTCTTC. The rearrangement joins TRBV6-1 to TRBJ2-1; D not resolved. The germline V gene has CDR1 MNHNS and CDR2 SASEGT. V shed 4 bases and J shed 0 bases, with 10 bases lying between them. CDR3 length: 15 amino acids.

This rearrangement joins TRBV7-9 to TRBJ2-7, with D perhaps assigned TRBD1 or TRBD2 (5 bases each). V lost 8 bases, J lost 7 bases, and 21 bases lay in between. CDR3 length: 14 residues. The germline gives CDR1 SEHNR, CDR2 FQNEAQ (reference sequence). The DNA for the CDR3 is TGTGCCAGCCGCCCATCGTTTGGGGGAAGGGAGCAGTACTTC. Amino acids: CASRPSFGGREQYF.

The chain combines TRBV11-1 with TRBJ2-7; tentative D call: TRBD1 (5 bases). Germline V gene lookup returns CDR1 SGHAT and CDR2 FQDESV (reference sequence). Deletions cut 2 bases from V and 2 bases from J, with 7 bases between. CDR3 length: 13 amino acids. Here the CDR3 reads CASSLPGTYEQYF. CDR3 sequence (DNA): TGTGCCAGCAGCTTACCAGGGACCTACGAGCAGTACTTC.

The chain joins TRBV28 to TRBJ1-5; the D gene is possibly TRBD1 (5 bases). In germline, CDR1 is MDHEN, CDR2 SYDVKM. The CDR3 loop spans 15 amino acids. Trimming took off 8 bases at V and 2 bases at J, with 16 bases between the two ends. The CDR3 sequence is CASRPGGQGNQPQHF. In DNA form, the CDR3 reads TGTGCCAGCCGGCCTGGGGGTCAGGGCAATCAGCCCCAGCATTTT.

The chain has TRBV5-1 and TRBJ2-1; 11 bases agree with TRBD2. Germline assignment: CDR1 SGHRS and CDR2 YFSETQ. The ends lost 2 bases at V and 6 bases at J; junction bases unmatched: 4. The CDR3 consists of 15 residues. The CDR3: CASSFTSGRGNEQFF. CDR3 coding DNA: TGCGCCAGCAGCTTTACTAGCGGGAGAGGCAATGAGCAGTTCTTC. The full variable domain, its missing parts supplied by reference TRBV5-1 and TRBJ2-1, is KAGVTQTPRYLIKTRGQQVTLSCSPISGHRSVSWYQQTPGQGLQFLFEYFSETQRNKGNFPGRFSGRQFSNSRSEMNVSTLELGDSALYLCASSFTSGRGNEQFFGPGTRLTVL.

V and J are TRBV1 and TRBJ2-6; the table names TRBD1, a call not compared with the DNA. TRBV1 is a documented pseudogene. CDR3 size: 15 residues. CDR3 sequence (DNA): TGCACCAGCAGCGGGGCATGTTGTCGGGCCAACGTCCTGACTTTC. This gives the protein CTSSGACCRANVLTF.

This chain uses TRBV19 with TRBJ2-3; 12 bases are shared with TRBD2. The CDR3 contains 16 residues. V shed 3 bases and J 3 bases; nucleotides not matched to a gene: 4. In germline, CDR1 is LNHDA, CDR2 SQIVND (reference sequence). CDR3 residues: CASSIWLAGGTDTQYF. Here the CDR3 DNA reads TGTGCCAGTAGTATTTGGCTAGCGGGAGGGACAGATACGCAGTATTTT.

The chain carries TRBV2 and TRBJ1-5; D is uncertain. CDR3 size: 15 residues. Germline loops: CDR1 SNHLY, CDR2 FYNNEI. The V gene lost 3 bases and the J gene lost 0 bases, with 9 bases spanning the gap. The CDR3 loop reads CASSEIWGSNQPQHF. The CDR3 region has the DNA TGTGCCAGCAGTGAGATCTGGGGTAGCAATCAGCCCCAGCATTTT.

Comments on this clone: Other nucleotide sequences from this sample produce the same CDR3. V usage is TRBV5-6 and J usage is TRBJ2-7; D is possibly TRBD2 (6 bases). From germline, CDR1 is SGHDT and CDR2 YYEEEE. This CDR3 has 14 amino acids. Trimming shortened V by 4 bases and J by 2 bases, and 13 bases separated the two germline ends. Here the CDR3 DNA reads TGTGCCAGCAGCCCCGGGACGGGAGCCTACGAGCAGTACTTC. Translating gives CASSPGTGAYEQYF. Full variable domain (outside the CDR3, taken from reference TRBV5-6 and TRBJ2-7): DAGVTQSPTHLIKTRGQQVTLRCSPKSGHDTVSWYQQALGQGPQFIFQYYEEEERQRGNFPDRFSGHQFPNYSSELNVNALLLGDSALYLCASSPGTGAYEQYFGPGTRLTVT.

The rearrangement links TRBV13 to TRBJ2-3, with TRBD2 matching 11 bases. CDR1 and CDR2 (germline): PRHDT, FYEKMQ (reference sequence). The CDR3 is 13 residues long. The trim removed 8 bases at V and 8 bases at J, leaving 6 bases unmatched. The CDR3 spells CASGSGRAGTQYF. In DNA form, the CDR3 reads TGTGCCAGCGGTAGCGGGAGGGCGGGTACGCAGTATTTT.

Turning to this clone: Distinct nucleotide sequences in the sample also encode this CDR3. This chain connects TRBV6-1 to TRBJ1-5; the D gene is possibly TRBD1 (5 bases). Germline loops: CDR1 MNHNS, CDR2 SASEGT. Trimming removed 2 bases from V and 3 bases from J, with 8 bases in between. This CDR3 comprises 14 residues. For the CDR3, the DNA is TGTGCCAGCAGTGAACCAGGGCTCAATCAGCCCCAGCATTTT. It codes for CASSEPGLNQPQHF.